The 9 T cell receptor beta chains below were found in one sample sequenced in a study of T cell changes during pregnancy in multiple sclerosis. The assay was immunoSEQ multiplex PCR, and TCRdb's table has in-frame clones only and misses some. The sample carries 68,000 or so clones, around 92% recorded once. Sequences were derived from peripheral blood, sampled in the second trimester of pregnancy. All receptors come from a female donor in good health, enrolled as a control in a pregnancy study.

In nucleotides, the CDR3 is TGTGCCAGCAGCTATCCGGGACTAGCGGGGGTAACGAACACCGGGGAGCTGTTTTTT. Residues: CASSYPGLAGVTNTGELFF. V usage is TRBV5-4 and J usage is TRBJ2-2; 14 positions agree with TRBD2. The germline V gene encodes CDR1 SGHNT and CDR2 YYREEE (reference sequence). V lost 3 bases and J lost 0; bases outside the gene matches: 7. This CDR3 has 19 residues.

This clone was recorded a few times. V and J are TRBV7-2 and TRBJ1-2, with 9 nucleotides matching TRBD1. Germline loops: CDR1 SGHTA, CDR2 FQGNSA. V dropped 4 bases and J dropped 7; count of bases not matched to a gene: 4. The CDR3 covers 13 residues. The CDR3 loop reads CASSYRGRGGYTF. The CDR3 DNA follows: TGTGCCAGCAGCTACAGGGGGCGTGGTGGCTACACCTTC.

The chain recombines TRBV9 with TRBJ2-3; tentatively, D is TRBD2 (6 bases). Germline-derived CDR1 and CDR2 are SGDLS and YYNGEE. The ends were cut back, 0 bases at V and 0 bases at J, with 8 bases in the middle. CDR3 length: 15 amino acids. This chain's CDR3 is CASSVASGSTDTQYF. DNA of the CDR3: TGTGCCAGCAGCGTAGCAAGCGGGAGCACAGATACGCAGTATTTT.

The chain combines TRBV7-9 with TRBJ2-1; tentatively, D is TRBD2 (5 bases). Trimming removed 3 bases at V and 0 bases at J, with 12 bases between. CDR3 length: 16 residues. CDR1 is SEHNR, CDR2 FQNEAQ, per germline (reference sequence). The CDR3 is CASSLERTPSYNEQFF. The CDR3 DNA is TGTGCCAGCAGCTTGGAGCGGACCCCCTCCTACAATGAGCAGTTCTTC.

The gene calls are TRBV5-1 and TRBJ2-2; D not resolved. CDR3 size: 15 residues. Trimming shortened V by 0 bases and J by 0 bases, and 6 bases separated the two germline ends. Germline V CDR1 and CDR2: SGHRS, YFSETQ. This CDR3 reads CASSLDPTNTGELFF. In nucleotides, the CDR3 is TGCGCCAGCAGCTTGGATCCTACGAACACCGGGGAGCTGTTTTTT.

The chain recombines TRBV7-3 with TRBJ2-1; 8 bases match TRBD2. Looked up from germline, CDR1 is SGHTA and CDR2 is FQGTGA. The CDR3 is made up of 15 amino acids. V was pared by 2 bases and J by 6 bases, with 6 bases of the junction left unmatched. The DNA of the CDR3 is TGTGCCAGCAGCTTAGACGGGAGGGCCGGCAATGAGCAGTTCTTC. Residues: CASSLDGRAGNEQFF.

The genes are TRBV5-1 and TRBJ1-2; TRBD1 aligns across 10 bases. V dropped 4 bases and J dropped 8; count of bases not matched to a gene: 5. From germline, CDR1 is SGHRS and CDR2 YFSETQ. The CDR3 covers 13 residues. The CDR3 nucleotides are TGCGCCAGCAGCCTAGGGACAGGGGTCGGCTACACCTTC. Translating it yields CASSLGTGVGYTF.

The CDR3 sequence: CASSQPRSLAGGEQFF. CDR3 in DNA: TGCGCCAGCAGCCAGCCCCGGTCTCTAGCGGGAGGTGAGCAGTTCTTC. This sequence joins TRBV4-1 and TRBJ2-1; 11 nucleotides agree with TRBD2. Germline V gives CDR1 MGHRA, CDR2 YSYEKL. This CDR3 has 16 amino acids. The V segment lost 3 bases and the J segment 9 bases; nucleotides outside the gene matches: 10.

This sequence joins TRBV30 and TRBJ2-3; D not resolved. Trimming cost V 7 bases and J 0 bases, with 8 bases left between them. This CDR3 contains 12 residues. The germline gives CDR1 GTSNPN, CDR2 SVGIG (reference sequence). CDR3 nucleotides: TGTGCCTTCGGGTTAAGCACAGATACGCAGTATTTT. Translating it yields CAFGLSTDTQYF.